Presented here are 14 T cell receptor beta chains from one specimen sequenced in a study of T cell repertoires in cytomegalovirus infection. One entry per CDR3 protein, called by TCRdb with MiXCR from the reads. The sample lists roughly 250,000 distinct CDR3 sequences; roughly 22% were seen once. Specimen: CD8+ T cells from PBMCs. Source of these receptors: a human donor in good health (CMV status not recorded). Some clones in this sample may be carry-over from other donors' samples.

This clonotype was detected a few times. The CDR3 bases are TGTGCCAGCAGCTCCCAGGCCGGGGAGCTGTTTTTT. Translated, it gives CASSSQAGELFF. The chain employs TRBV7-9 and TRBJ2-2, with D unresolved. The CDR3 totals 12 residues. V lost 4 bases, J lost 6 bases, and 6 bases lay in between. Germline V gives CDR1 SEHNR, CDR2 FQNEAQ (reference sequence). Variable domain in full (rest from reference TRBV7-9 and TRBJ2-2): DTGVSQNPRHKITKRGQNVTFRCDPISEHNRLYWYRQTLGQGPEFLTYFQNEAQLEKSRLLSDRFSAERPKGSFSTLEIQRTEQGDSAMYLCASSSQAGELFFGEGSRLTVL.

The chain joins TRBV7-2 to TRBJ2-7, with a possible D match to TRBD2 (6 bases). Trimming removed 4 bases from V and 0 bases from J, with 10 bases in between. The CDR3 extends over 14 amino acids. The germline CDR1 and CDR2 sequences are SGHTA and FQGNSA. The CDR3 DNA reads TGTGCCAGCAGCTCCCGGGGGAACTCCTACGAGCAGTACTTC. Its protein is CASSSRGNSYEQYF.

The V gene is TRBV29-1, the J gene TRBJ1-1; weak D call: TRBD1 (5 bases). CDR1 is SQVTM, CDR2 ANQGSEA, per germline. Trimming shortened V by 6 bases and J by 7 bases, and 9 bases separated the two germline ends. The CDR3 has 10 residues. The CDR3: CSVRDGEAFF. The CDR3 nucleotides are TGCAGCGTGAGGGACGGTGAAGCTTTCTTT.

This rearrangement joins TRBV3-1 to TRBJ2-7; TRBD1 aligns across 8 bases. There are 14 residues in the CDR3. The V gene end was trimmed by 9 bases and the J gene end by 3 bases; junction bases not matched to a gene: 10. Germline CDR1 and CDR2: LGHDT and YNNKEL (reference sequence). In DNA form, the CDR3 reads TGTGCCAGTTCGTTAAGGACAGGGTTCTACGAGCAGTACTTC. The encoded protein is CASSLRTGFYEQYF.

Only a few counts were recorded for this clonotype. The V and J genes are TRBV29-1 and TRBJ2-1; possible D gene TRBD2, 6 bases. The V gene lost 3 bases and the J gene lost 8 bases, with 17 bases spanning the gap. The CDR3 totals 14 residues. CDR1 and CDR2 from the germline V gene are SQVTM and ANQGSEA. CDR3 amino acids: CSVEAGAWDYEQFF. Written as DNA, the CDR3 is TGCAGCGTTGAGGCAGGAGCCTGGGACTATGAGCAGTTCTTC.

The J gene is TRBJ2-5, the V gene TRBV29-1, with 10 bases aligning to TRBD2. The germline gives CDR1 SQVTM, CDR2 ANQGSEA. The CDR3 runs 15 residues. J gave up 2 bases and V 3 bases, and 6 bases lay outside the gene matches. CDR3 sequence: CSVEGTSVIQETQYF. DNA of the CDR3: TGCAGCGTTGAGGGGACTAGCGTCATTCAAGAGACCCAGTACTTC.

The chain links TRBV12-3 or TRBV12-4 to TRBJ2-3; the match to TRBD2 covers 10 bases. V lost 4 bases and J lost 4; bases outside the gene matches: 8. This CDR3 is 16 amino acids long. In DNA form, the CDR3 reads TGTGCCAGCAGTTCCCGGACTAGCGGAGACCCAGATACGCAGTATTTT. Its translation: CASSSRTSGDPDTQYF.

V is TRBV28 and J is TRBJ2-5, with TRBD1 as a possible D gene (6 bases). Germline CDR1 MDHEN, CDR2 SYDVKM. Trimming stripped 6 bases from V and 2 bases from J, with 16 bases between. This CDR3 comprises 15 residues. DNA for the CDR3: TGTGCCAGCAGCCTTCAGGTCGGGACACAAGAGACCCAGTACTTC. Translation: CASSLQVGTQETQYF. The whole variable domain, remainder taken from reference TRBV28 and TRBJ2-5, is DVKVTQSSRYLVKRTGEKVFLECVQDMDHENMFWYRQDPGLGLRLIYFSYDVKMKEKGDIPEGYSVSREKKERFSLILESASTNQTSMYLCASSLQVGTQETQYFGPGTRLLVL.

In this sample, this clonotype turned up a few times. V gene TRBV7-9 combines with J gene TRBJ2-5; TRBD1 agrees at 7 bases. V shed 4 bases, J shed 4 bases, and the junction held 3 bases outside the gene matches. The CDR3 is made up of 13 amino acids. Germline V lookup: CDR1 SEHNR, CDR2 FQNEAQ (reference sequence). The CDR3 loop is CASSSTGTETQYF. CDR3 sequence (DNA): TGTGCCAGCAGCTCGACAGGGACAGAGACCCAGTACTTC. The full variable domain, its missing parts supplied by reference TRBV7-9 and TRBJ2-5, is DTGVSQNPRHKITKRGQNVTFRCDPISEHNRLYWYRQTLGQGPEFLTYFQNEAQLEKSRLLSDRFSAERPKGSFSTLEIQRTEQGDSAMYLCASSSTGTETQYFGPGTRLLVL.

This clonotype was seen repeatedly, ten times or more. CDR3: CASSYVSDTQYF. CDR3 coding DNA: TGTGCCAGCAGCTACGTGTCAGATACGCAGTATTTT. This chain joins TRBV2 and TRBJ2-3; D not resolved. This CDR3 comprises 12 residues. CDR1 and CDR2 from the germline V gene are SNHLY and FYNNEI. V lost 6 bases and J 4 bases, leaving 8 bases between the germline ends. The full variable domain, in which reference TRBV2 and TRBJ2-3 provide the parts outside the CDR3, is EPEVTQTPSHQVTQMGQEVILRCVPISNHLYFYWYRQILGQKVEFLVSFYNNEISEKSEIFDDQFSVERPDGSNFTLKIRSTKLEDSAMYFCASSYVSDTQYFGPGTRLTVL.

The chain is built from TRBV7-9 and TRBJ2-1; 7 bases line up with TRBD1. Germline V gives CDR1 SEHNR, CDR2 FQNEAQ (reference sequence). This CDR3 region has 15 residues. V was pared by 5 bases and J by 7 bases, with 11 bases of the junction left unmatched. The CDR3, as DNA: TGTGCCAGCAGCCCCCGGGACAGCTCAAGGAATGAGCAGTTCTTC. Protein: CASSPRDSSRNEQFF.

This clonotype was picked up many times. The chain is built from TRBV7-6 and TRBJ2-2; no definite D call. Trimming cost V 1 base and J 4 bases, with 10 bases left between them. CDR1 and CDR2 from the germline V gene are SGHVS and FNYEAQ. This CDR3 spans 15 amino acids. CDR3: CASSLVSPFTGELFF. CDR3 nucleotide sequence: TGTGCCAGCAGCTTAGTTTCCCCGTTCACCGGGGAGCTGTTTTTT.

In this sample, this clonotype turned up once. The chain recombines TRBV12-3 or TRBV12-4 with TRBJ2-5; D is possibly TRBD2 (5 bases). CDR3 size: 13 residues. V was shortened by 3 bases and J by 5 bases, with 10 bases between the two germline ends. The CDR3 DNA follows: TGTGCCAGCAGTTTTGTAAGAGGGGAGACCCAGTACTTC. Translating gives CASSFVRGETQYF.

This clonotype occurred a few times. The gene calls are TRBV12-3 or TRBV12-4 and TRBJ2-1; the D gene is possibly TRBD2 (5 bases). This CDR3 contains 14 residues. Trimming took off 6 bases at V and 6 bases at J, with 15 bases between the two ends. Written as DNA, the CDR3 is TGTGCCAGCAGCCACGGGTTGGGGAGCAATGAGCAGTTCTTC. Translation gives CASSHGLGSNEQFF.